The 17 T cell receptor beta chains in this list originate from one sample, sequenced in a study of molecular identifiers for immune sequencing clone quantification. TCRdb itself ran the PCR reads through MiXCR, one entry per CDR3 protein. Here the sample spans 490,000 or so distinct CDR3 sequences, 20% to 25% being singletons. The sample taken for sequencing was naive CD8+ T cells from blood, with Jurkat cell RNA spiked in. Subset here: FACS-sorted CD8+CD4-CCR7+CD45RA+ naive T cells. These receptors all come from a human donor in good health. Some libraries in this study had Jurkat cell RNA spiked in.

This rearrangement joins TRBV14 to TRBJ1-1; the D gene is possibly TRBD1 (6 bases). The germline V and J ends were trimmed by 4 bases and 7 bases, with 16 bases remaining between them. CDR1 is SGHDN and CDR2 is FVKESK in the germline V gene. This CDR3 has 14 amino acids. CDR3 bases: TGTGCCAGCAGCCCTACAATAGGGGGTGTTGAAGCTTTCTTT. Residues: CASSPTIGGVEAFF.

This clonotype was found a few times. This rearrangement joins TRBV12-3 or TRBV12-4 to TRBJ1-1; 8 bases match TRBD1. This CDR3 is built from 13 residues. The junction had 7 bases not matched to a gene; V was cut back by 7 bases and J by 6 bases. CDR3 nucleotide sequence: TGTGCCAGCACTCTCGGACAGGGCTCTGAAGCTTTCTTT. Its translation is CASTLGQGSEAFF.

This rearrangement joins TRBV10-1 to TRBJ2-7, with D uncertain. This CDR3 region has 13 residues. Per germline, CDR1 WNHNN and CDR2 SYGVQD (reference sequence). The V and J ends lost 0 bases and 5 bases respectively, with 8 bases between them. CDR3 protein: CASSESGFDEQYF. In nucleotides, the CDR3 is TGCGCCAGCAGTGAGTCCGGGTTCGACGAGCAGTACTTC.

This clonotype was counted many times. The V and J genes are TRBV11-2 and TRBJ2-1; 7 nucleotides match TRBD2. V shed 4 bases and J 9 bases; nucleotides not matched to a gene: 6. CDR3 size: 13 residues. The germline V gene encodes CDR1 SGHAT and CDR2 FQNNGV. CDR3 region: CASSSGLEFEQFF. CDR3 in DNA: TGTGCCAGCAGCTCCGGACTAGAGTTTGAGCAGTTCTTC.

V gene TRBV7-9 combines with J gene TRBJ2-1, with D hard to call. V lost 1 base, J lost 9 bases, and 7 bases lay in between. CDR1 and CDR2 (germline): SEHNR, FQNEAQ (reference sequence). The CDR3 runs to 12 residues. DNA of the CDR3: TGTGCCAGCAGCTTAGAGAGAGGTGAGCAGTTCTTC. It specifies CASSLERGEQFF.

Many counts were recorded for this clonotype. This chain connects TRBV29-1 to TRBJ1-1; D not certain. Trimming cost V 3 bases and J 7 bases, with 9 bases left between them. This CDR3 contains 11 residues. Germline values: CDR1 SQVTM, CDR2 ANQGSEA. In DNA, the CDR3 is TGCAGCGTTGATTTGGCCTATGAAGCTTTCTTT. It is translated as CSVDLAYEAFF.

This clonotype came up many times. The V call is TRBV7-3, the J call TRBJ2-1; 7 nucleotides agree with TRBD2. J lost 10 bases, V lost 4 bases, and 10 bases had no gene match. This CDR3 spans 14 amino acids. CDR1 and CDR2 from the germline V gene are SGHTA and FQGTGA. The CDR3 spells CASSSINGGGEQFF. CDR3 nucleotide sequence: TGTGCCAGCAGCTCGATCAATGGGGGGGGGGAGCAGTTCTTC.

This clonotype was recorded at least ten times. This chain connects TRBV7-9 to TRBJ1-5; TRBD1 might be the D (5 bases). The CDR3 extends over 19 amino acids. The V end lost 5 bases, the J end lost 6 bases, and 29 bases lay between the germline ends. CDR1 and CDR2 (germline): SEHNR, FQNEAQ (reference sequence). CDR3 residues: CASSPYPHTPGKDVQPQHF. CDR3 nucleotides: TGTGCCAGCAGCCCCTATCCACACACCCCAGGGAAGGATGTTCAGCCCCAGCATTTT.

The chain couples TRBV2 to TRBJ2-7; no firm D call. Trimming left V 3 bases short and J 1 base short, with 13 bases between. There are 15 residues in the CDR3. Germline V gene data show CDR1 as SNHLY and CDR2 as FYNNEI. The CDR3 sequence: CASSEYSPTSYEQYF. For the CDR3, the DNA is TGTGCCAGCAGTGAGTATAGCCCGACGTCCTACGAGCAGTACTTC. The full variable domain, its missing parts supplied by reference TRBV2 and TRBJ2-7, is EPEVTQTPSHQVTQMGQEVILRCVPISNHLYFYWYRQILGQKVEFLVSFYNNEISEKSEIFDDQFSVERPDGSNFTLKIRSTKLEDSAMYFCASSEYSPTSYEQYFGPGTRLTVT.

This clonotype has a handful of counts. The chain links TRBV7-6 to TRBJ2-2; 9 bases are shared with TRBD1. V dropped 5 bases and J dropped 2; count of bases not matched to a gene: 6. Germline loops: CDR1 SGHVS, CDR2 FNYEAQ. This CDR3 spans 16 amino acids. The CDR3 is CASSPDRGANTGELFF. The CDR3 bases are TGTGCCAGCAGCCCGGACAGGGGCGCAAACACCGGGGAGCTGTTTTTT.

The chain is built from TRBV12-3 or TRBV12-4 and TRBJ2-3, with D maybe TRBD1 (6 bases). The CDR3 covers 14 residues. Trimming removed 7 bases from V and 6 bases from J, with 17 bases in between. The DNA for the CDR3 is TGTGCCAGCACCCCCTGGACAGAGCCGGATACGCAGTATTTT. As protein: CASTPWTEPDTQYF.

This clonotype has more than one count but fewer than ten. CDR3 region: CASSQNDGKLFF. Written as DNA, the CDR3 is TGTGCCAGCAGCCAAAACGACGGAAAACTGTTTTTT. The J gene is TRBJ1-4, the V gene TRBV7-9, with no clear D. CDR1 SEHNR and CDR2 FQNEAQ come from the germline V gene (reference sequence). V shed 5 bases and J shed 10 bases, with 11 bases lying between them. CDR3 length: 12 amino acids.

Notes on this clonotype: A much larger clone differs from this one at a single base, so this may be a read error. The genes are TRBV4-1 and TRBJ1-6; 9 bases line up with TRBD1. This CDR3 spans 16 amino acids. Germline lookup yields CDR1 MGHRA and CDR2 YSYEKL. Here the CDR3 DNA reads TGCGTCAGCAGCCAGGAACAGGGGGCGCGGAACTCACCCCTCCACTTT. Translation gives CVSSQEQGARNSPLHF.

This clonotype was seen only a few times. The chain recombines TRBV5-1 with TRBJ1-1; 7 bases fit TRBD1. Per germline, CDR1 SGHRS and CDR2 YFSETQ. The CDR3 runs 15 residues. The trim removed 0 bases at V and 4 bases at J, leaving 6 bases unmatched. The chain's CDR3 is CASSLAPTGTTEAFF. CDR3 coding DNA: TGCGCCAGCAGCTTGGCCCCGACAGGGACCACTGAAGCTTTCTTT.

Regarding this clonotype: A much larger clone sits a single nucleotide away, making a read error possible. The chain combines TRBV5-3 with TRBJ1-2; D is undetermined. TRBV5-3 counts as an open reading frame of uncertain function. The V end lost 10 bases, the J end lost 3 bases, and 16 bases lay between the germline ends. The CDR3 extends over 13 amino acids. The CDR3 spells CACSLEADYGYTF. The CDR3 DNA follows: TGTGCCTGCAGCTTGGAGGCAGACTATGGCTACACCTTC.

This clonotype has ten or more counts. The chain has TRBV7-9 and TRBJ2-3, with 12 bases that match TRBD2. CDR1 and CDR2 (germline): SEHNR, FQNEAQ (reference sequence). V trimming: 4 bases; J trimming: 6 bases; junction bases outside the gene matches: 5. The CDR3 is made up of 15 amino acids. CDR3 nucleotides: TGTGCCAGCAGCTCTACTAGCGGGGGGATGGATACGCAGTATTTT. Translated: CASSSTSGGMDTQYF. Full variable domain (missing parts from reference TRBV7-9 and TRBJ2-3): DTGVSQNPRHKITKRGQNVTFRCDPISEHNRLYWYRQTLGQGPEFLTYFQNEAQLEKSRLLSDRFSAERPKGSFSTLEIQRTEQGDSAMYLCASSSTSGGMDTQYFGPGTRLTVL.

This clonotype has only a few counts. V is TRBV19 and J is TRBJ2-3; 9 nucleotides agree with TRBD2. The CDR3 extends over 16 amino acids. Trimming at V came to 5 bases and at J to 4 bases, leaving 10 bases not matched to a gene. Germline CDR1 is LNHDA and CDR2 is SQIVND (reference sequence). The CDR3 DNA sequence: TGTGCCAGTAGTGTGCTGAGCGGGGGGCCATCAGATACGCAGTATTTT. Protein: CASSVLSGGPSDTQYF.